The 30 T cell receptor beta chains below all came from one sample that was sequenced in a study of blood T cell repertoires in COVID-19. The assay was immunoSEQ multiplex PCR, and TCRdb's table has in-frame clones only and misses some. Of about 200,000 clones detected, about 88% appear once; the ten largest clones hold about 10%. Sequencing input: peripheral blood. Receptors originate from a woman in her forties or fifties with COVID-19, enrolled during active disease.

This chain's CDR3 is CASSIGTGRSLTEAFF. DNA of the CDR3: TGTGCCAGCAGTATCGGGACAGGGAGAAGCCTCACTGAAGCTTTCTTT. V and J are TRBV28 and TRBJ1-1, with 9 bases lining up with TRBD1. The CDR3 extends over 16 amino acids. V was clipped by 5 bases and J by 4 bases; unmatched bases: 11. The V gene's germline CDR1 is MDHEN and CDR2 SYDVKM.

The chain couples TRBV3-1 (or the pseudogene TRBV3-2) to TRBJ2-5; 7 nucleotides align to TRBD1. Trimming took 1 base from V and 2 from J; bases not matched to a gene: 10. CDR1 and CDR2 (germline): LGHDT, YNNKEL (reference sequence). The CDR3 totals 17 residues. The CDR3 DNA reads as TGTGCCAGCAGCCAAGTAGGCATGGGCAGGGGGCAAGAGACCCAGTACTTC. Translating gives CASSQVGMGRGQETQYF.

V usage is TRBV19 and J usage is TRBJ2-1; 8 bases line up with TRBD1. Germline CDR1 LNHDA, CDR2 SQIVND (reference sequence). V lost 1 base, J lost 7 bases, and 3 bases stayed unmatched. This CDR3 is 14 amino acids long. The CDR3 loop reads CASSIGTGLNEQFF. As DNA, the CDR3 is TGTGCCAGTAGTATAGGGACAGGGCTGAATGAGCAGTTCTTC.

The J gene is TRBJ1-2, the V gene TRBV10-3; D is ambiguous. Per the germline V gene, CDR1 is ENHRY and CDR2 is SYGVKD. The CDR3 spans 13 residues. The V and J ends lost 2 bases and 5 bases respectively, with 9 bases between them. CDR3 region: CAISEPGLYGYTF. In nucleotides, the CDR3 is TGTGCCATCAGTGAGCCGGGTCTTTATGGCTACACCTTC.

J is TRBJ2-2 and V is TRBV2; D gene ambiguous. V shed 4 bases and J shed 0 bases, with 6 bases lying between them. Germline V lookup: CDR1 SNHLY, CDR2 FYNNEI. CDR3 length: 14 amino acids. CDR3 loop: CASSGYPNTGELFF. The CDR3, as DNA: TGTGCCAGCAGTGGCTACCCGAACACCGGGGAGCTGTTTTTT. Combining the CDR3 with reference TRBV2 and TRBJ2-2 gives the whole variable domain EPEVTQTPSHQVTQMGQEVILRCVPISNHLYFYWYRQILGQKVEFLVSFYNNEISEKSEIFDDQFSVERPDGSNFTLKIRSTKLEDSAMYFCASSGYPNTGELFFGEGSRLTVL.

This chain joins TRBV5-1 and TRBJ1-2; 8 bases fit TRBD1. Germline V lookup: CDR1 SGHRS, CDR2 YFSETQ. The CDR3 totals 15 residues. With 4 bases clipped from V and 0 bases from J, the junction kept 5 bases outside the gene matches. The CDR3 coding sequence is TGCGCCAGCAGCCAGGGGGCAGGGGCTAACTATGGCTACACCTTC. Translating gives CASSQGAGANYGYTF.

The chain couples TRBV2 to TRBJ1-6, with 8 nucleotides matching TRBD1. The germline CDR1 and CDR2 sequences are SNHLY and FYNNEI. Trimming cost V 5 bases and J 7 bases; bases outside gene matches: 7. This CDR3 is 15 amino acids long. The CDR3 DNA sequence: TGTGCCAGCAGTAGGGTCGGACAGGGAAATTCACCCCTCCACTTT. It specifies CASSRVGQGNSPLHF.

The chain links TRBV10-3 to TRBJ1-2, with 8 bases identical to TRBD1. The CDR3 loop spans 13 amino acids. The V segment lost 5 bases and the J segment 7 bases; nucleotides outside the gene matches: 6. Germline V gene data show CDR1 as ENHRY and CDR2 as SYGVKD. This CDR3 reads CAISSDRAGGYTF. The CDR3 nucleotides are TGTGCCATCAGTTCGGACAGGGCGGGTGGCTACACCTTC.

The chain has TRBV5-4 and TRBJ1-1, with D unclear. CDR1 is SGHNT, CDR2 YYREEE, per germline (reference sequence). The CDR3 runs to 12 residues. V gave up 5 bases and J gave up 1 base, with 6 bases separating them. The CDR3 loop is CASSFKNTEAFF. The CDR3 DNA reads TGTGCCAGCAGTTTCAAGAACACTGAAGCTTTCTTT. Full variable domain (outside the CDR3, taken from reference TRBV5-4 and TRBJ1-1): ETGVTQSPTHLIKTRGQQVTLRCSSQSGHNTVSWYQQALGQGPQFIFQYYREEENGRGNFPPRFSGLQFPNYSSELNVNALELDDSALYLCASSFKNTEAFFGQGTRLTVV.

The chain combines TRBV19 with TRBJ1-3, with 11 nucleotides matching TRBD1. The trim removed 6 bases at V and 2 bases at J, leaving 0 bases unmatched. The length of the CDR3 is 14 residues. The germline gives CDR1 LNHDA, CDR2 SQIVND (reference sequence). CDR3 sequence (DNA): TGTGCCAGTAGGGACAGGGGGCCTGGAAACACCATATATTTT. As protein: CASRDRGPGNTIYF.

The chain joins TRBV12-3 or TRBV12-4 to TRBJ2-3; D gene unclear. The CDR3 extends over 13 amino acids. V was shortened by 5 bases and J by 3 bases, with 9 bases between the two germline ends. CDR3 nucleotide sequence: TGTGCCAGCAGTCTCGCAGTTACAGATACGCAGTATTTT. Its protein is CASSLAVTDTQYF.

This chain uses TRBV24-1 with TRBJ2-1; possible D gene TRBD1, 8 bases. CDR3 length equals 17 residues. V shed 2 bases and J shed 7 bases, with 20 bases lying between them. Germline loops: CDR1 KGHDR, CDR2 SFDVKD. In nucleotides, the CDR3 is TGTGCCACCAGTGATTGGGGGGGACAGGCAATGGGAAATGAGCAGTTCTTC. This codes for CATSDWGGQAMGNEQFF.

This clone was counted between two and nine times. The chain couples TRBV10-1 to TRBJ1-4; D remains unclear. This CDR3 has 19 amino acids. The V gene's germline CDR1 is WNHNN and CDR2 SYGVQD (reference sequence). V lost 3 bases to trimming and J lost 0 bases, with 20 bases between them. CDR3 nucleotides: TGCGCCAGCAGTGATCCCCTCGAGGGCCCCGCGCCAACTAATGAAAAACTGTTTTTT. The encoded protein is CASSDPLEGPAPTNEKLFF.

This chain links TRBV21-1 with TRBJ2-7; the table assigns TRBD1, which was not confirmed against the DNA. TRBV21-1 has pseudogene status. The CDR3 has 16 residues. CDR3 in amino acids: CASSKERQGSLGEQYV. DNA of the CDR3: TGTGCCAGCAGCAAAGAAAGGCAGGGGAGTCTTGGCGAGCAGTACGTC.

The chain uses TRBV24-1 and TRBJ2-6, with 7 bases aligning to TRBD1. The V and J ends lost 4 bases and 2 bases, in that order; junction bases with no gene match: 4. The CDR3 has 16 residues. CDR1 is KGHDR, CDR2 SFDVKD, per germline. Here the CDR3 reads CATSDSDRAGANVLTF. DNA for the CDR3: TGTGCCACCAGTGACAGTGACAGGGCTGGGGCCAACGTCCTGACTTTC.

This chain joins TRBV19 and TRBJ1-2; D remains ambiguous. This CDR3 is built from 13 residues. The V gene's germline CDR1 is LNHDA and CDR2 SQIVND (reference sequence). The V end was cut by 2 bases, the J end by 4 bases, with 8 bases between. The DNA for the CDR3 is TGTGCCAGTAGTATACTAGGCAGCTATGGCTACACCTTC. This codes for CASSILGSYGYTF. The entire variable domain, with the rest obtained from reference TRBV19 and TRBJ1-2, is as follows: DGGITQSPKYLFRKEGQNVTLSCEQNLNHDAMYWYRQDPGQGLRLIYYSQIVNDFQKGDIAEGYSVSREKKESFPLTVTSAQKNPTAFYLCASSILGSYGYTFGSGTRLTVV.

The J gene is TRBJ1-5, the V gene TRBV13; D unresolved. The CDR3 is made up of 13 amino acids. Germline CDR1 is PRHDT and CDR2 is FYEKMQ (reference sequence). The V end was cut by 5 bases, the J end by 9 bases, with 14 bases between. The CDR3 reads CASSRLGEGPQHF. CDR3 DNA: TGTGCCAGCAGCCGACTTGGCGAAGGGCCCCAGCATTTT. Full variable domain (rest looked up from reference TRBV13 and TRBJ1-5): AAGVIQSPRHLIKEKRETATLKCYPIPRHDTVYWYQQGPGQDPQFLISFYEKMQSDKGSIPDRFSAQQFSDYHSELNMSSLELGDSALYFCASSRLGEGPQHFGDGTRLSIL.

The chain employs TRBV18 and TRBJ2-5; 8 bases line up with TRBD2. Germline V gene sequence: CDR1 KGHSH, CDR2 LQKENI. The CDR3 has 15 amino acids. V lost 1 base and J lost 2; bases outside the gene matches: 3. The CDR3 bases are TGTGCCAGCTCACCACTAGCGGGACTACAAGAGACCCAGTACTTC. It codes for CASSPLAGLQETQYF.

This chain joins TRBV28 and TRBJ2-4; TRBD2 matches 7 bases. Germline V CDR1 and CDR2: MDHEN, SYDVKM. The V segment lost 8 bases and the J segment 8 bases; nucleotides outside the gene matches: 6. The CDR3 sequence is 12 residues long. DNA for the CDR3: TGTGCCAGCGGCGGGGGATTAGACATTCAGTACTTC. Translating it yields CASGGGLDIQYF.

This rearrangement joins TRBV6-1 to TRBJ2-1; D remains unclear. The CDR3 sequence is 16 residues long. Germline V gives CDR1 MNHNS, CDR2 SASEGT. Trimming took 3 bases from V and 0 from J, leaving 12 bases between them. The DNA for the CDR3 is TGTGCCAGCAGTGACCCGGTTCTTGGCTCCTACAATGAGCAGTTCTTC. Its protein product is CASSDPVLGSYNEQFF.

The chain employs TRBV19 and TRBJ1-1, with D perhaps TRBD1 (6 bases). The CDR3 spans 14 residues. Trimming cost V 6 bases and J 1 base, with 12 bases left between them. CDR1 is LNHDA, CDR2 SQIVND, per germline (reference sequence). CDR3: CASRIQGENTEAFF. The CDR3 DNA is TGTGCCAGTAGGATACAGGGTGAGAACACTGAAGCTTTCTTT.

This rearrangement joins TRBV2 to TRBJ2-1, with a possible D match to TRBD2 (5 bases). The CDR3 is 12 residues long. Germline CDR1 is SNHLY and CDR2 is FYNNEI. Trimming removed 7 bases from V and 2 bases from J, with 6 bases in between. The CDR3 DNA reads as TGTGCCAGCAAAGCGGCCTACAATGAGCAGTTCTTC. This sequence encodes CASKAAYNEQFF.

As DNA, the CDR3 is TGTGCCAGCAGTTTTTTAGTGGGCGACACTGAAGCTTTCTTT. Translation: CASSFLVGDTEAFF. The chain joins TRBV27 to TRBJ1-1; D ambiguous. Germline assignment: CDR1 MNHEY and CDR2 SMNVEV (reference sequence). The V and J ends lost 3 bases and 3 bases respectively, with 11 bases between them. The CDR3 has 14 residues.

This clone showed up just once. The J gene is TRBJ1-1, the V gene TRBV19; D gene unclear. Germline-derived CDR1 and CDR2 are LNHDA and SQIVND (reference sequence). Trimming cost V 3 bases and J 1 base, with 9 bases left between them. The CDR3 runs 14 residues. CDR3 DNA: TGTGCCAGTAGTATTAGCGCAGCGAACACTGAAGCTTTCTTT. Translated: CASSISAANTEAFF.

This clone was counted once. The gene calls are TRBV7-2 and TRBJ1-1; the match to TRBD1 covers 10 bases. The ends lost 3 bases at V and 4 bases at J; junction bases unmatched: 11. The CDR3 extends over 17 amino acids. In germline, CDR1 is SGHTA, CDR2 FQGNSA. The CDR3 here is CASSFYPPGQGFTEAFF. The DNA of the CDR3 is TGTGCCAGCAGCTTCTACCCTCCGGGACAGGGGTTCACTGAAGCTTTCTTT. The variable domain in full, with the rest retrieved from reference TRBV7-2 and TRBJ1-1, is GAGVSQSPSNKVTEKGKDVELRCDPISGHTALYWYRQSLGQGLEFLIYFQGNSAPDKSGLPSDRFSAERTGGSVSTLTIQRTQQEDSAVYLCASSFYPPGQGFTEAFFGQGTRLTVV.

This sequence joins TRBV10-3 and TRBJ2-3; 8 bases map to TRBD1. Germline loops: CDR1 ENHRY, CDR2 SYGVKD. The CDR3 is 16 amino acids. After removal of 3 bases from V and 0 bases from J, the junction contained 5 bases not matched to a gene. This CDR3 is CAISDPGTGSTDTQYF. CDR3 in DNA: TGTGCCATCAGTGATCCCGGGACAGGCAGCACAGATACGCAGTATTTT.

The chain combines TRBV4-2 with TRBJ2-3; a weak D match, TRBD2 (6 bases). Germline V lookup: CDR1 LGHNA, CDR2 YNFKEQ. Trimming removed 0 bases from V and 3 bases from J, with 13 bases in between. The CDR3 consists of 16 residues. CDR3 amino acids: CASSQDGAGNTDTQYF. The CDR3 nucleotides read TGTGCCAGCAGCCAAGATGGGGCGGGGAATACAGATACGCAGTATTTT.

The chain recombines TRBV27 with TRBJ2-1, with 10 bases fitting TRBD1. V was pared by 10 bases and J by 7 bases, with 7 bases of the junction left unmatched. The CDR3 covers 13 residues. The germline CDR1 and CDR2 sequences are MNHEY and SMNVEV (reference sequence). The CDR3 sequence: CATRTGGKNEQFF. The CDR3 DNA is TGTGCCACCCGGACAGGGGGGAAGAATGAGCAGTTCTTC.

The rearrangement joins TRBV28 to TRBJ1-5; D is perhaps TRBD1 (6 bases). Trimming took 3 bases from V and 1 from J, leaving 10 bases between them. The CDR3 runs to 15 residues. In germline, CDR1 is MDHEN, CDR2 SYDVKM. The CDR3 region is CASSFGGQSNQPQHF. In DNA, the CDR3 is TGTGCCAGCAGTTTCGGGGGGCAGAGCAATCAGCCCCAGCATTTT.

The V gene is TRBV23-1, the J gene TRBJ2-7; no clear D gene. TRBV23-1 is classed as an ORF, of uncertain function. The CDR3 totals 13 residues. V lost 1 base, J lost 6 bases, and 10 bases lay in between. The CDR3 region is CASSQYAKLEQYV. DNA of the CDR3: TGCGCCAGCAGTCAATACGCCAAGCTCGAGCAGTACGTC.